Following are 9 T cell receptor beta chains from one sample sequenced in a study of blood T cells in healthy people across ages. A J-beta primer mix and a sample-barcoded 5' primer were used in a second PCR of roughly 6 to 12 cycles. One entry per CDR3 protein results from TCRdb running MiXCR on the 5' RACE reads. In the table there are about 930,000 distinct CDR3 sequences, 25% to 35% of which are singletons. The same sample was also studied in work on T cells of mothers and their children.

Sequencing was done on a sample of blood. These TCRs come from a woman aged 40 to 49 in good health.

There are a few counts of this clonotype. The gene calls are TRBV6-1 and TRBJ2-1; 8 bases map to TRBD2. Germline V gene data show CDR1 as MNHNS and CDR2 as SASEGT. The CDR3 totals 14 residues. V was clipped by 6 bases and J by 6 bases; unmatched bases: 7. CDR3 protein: CASSLGTSINEQFF. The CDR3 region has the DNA TGTGCCAGCAGCCTCGGGACTAGTATCAATGAGCAGTTCTTC.

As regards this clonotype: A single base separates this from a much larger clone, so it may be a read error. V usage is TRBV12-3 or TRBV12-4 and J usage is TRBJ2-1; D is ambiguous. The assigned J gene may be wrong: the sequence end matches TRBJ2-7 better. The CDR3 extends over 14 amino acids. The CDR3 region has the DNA TGTGCCAGCAGTTTTGATTCCTCCTACAATGAGCAGTACTTC. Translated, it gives CASSFDSSYNEQYF.

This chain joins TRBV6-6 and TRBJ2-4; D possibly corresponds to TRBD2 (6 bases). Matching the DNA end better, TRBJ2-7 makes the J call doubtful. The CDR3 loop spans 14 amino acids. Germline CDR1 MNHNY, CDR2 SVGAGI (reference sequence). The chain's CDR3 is CASRYEPRDYEQYF. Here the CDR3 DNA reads TGTGCCAGCAGGTACGAGCCGCGGGATTACGAGCAGTACTTC.

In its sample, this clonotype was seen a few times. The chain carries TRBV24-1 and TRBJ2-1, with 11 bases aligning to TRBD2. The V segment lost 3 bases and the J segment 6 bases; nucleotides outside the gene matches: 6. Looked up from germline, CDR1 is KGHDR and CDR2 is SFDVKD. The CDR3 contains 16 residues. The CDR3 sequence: CATSDVAGGPGNEQFF. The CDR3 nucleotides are TGTGCCACCAGTGATGTAGCGGGGGGGCCGGGCAATGAGCAGTTCTTC.

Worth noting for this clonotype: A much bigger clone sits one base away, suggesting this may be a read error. Here the CDR3 DNA reads TGTGCCAGCAGCCCGCAGACAGGCCTCCATGGCTACACCTTC. Translating gives CASSPQTGLHGYTF. This chain connects TRBV11-1 to TRBJ1-2; D might be TRBD1 (6 bases). The CDR3 runs to 14 residues. Germline lookup yields CDR1 SGHAT and CDR2 FQDESV (reference sequence). V was trimmed by 5 bases and J by 6 bases, leaving 16 bases between them.

The DNA for the CDR3 is TGTGCCAGCAGTCCCCGGACAGGGACGGGCGAGCAGTACTTC. Residues: CASSPRTGTGEQYF. The chain carries TRBV12-3 or TRBV12-4 and TRBJ2-5; the match to TRBD1 covers 8 bases. The J call is in doubt because the DNA end fits TRBJ2-7 better. This CDR3 region has 14 residues.

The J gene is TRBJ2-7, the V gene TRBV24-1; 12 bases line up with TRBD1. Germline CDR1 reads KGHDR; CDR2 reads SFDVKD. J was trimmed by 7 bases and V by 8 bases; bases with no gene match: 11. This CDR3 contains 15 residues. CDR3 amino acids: CATNLTGTGGEEQYF. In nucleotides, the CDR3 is TGTGCCACCAACCTTACCGGGACAGGGGGCGAGGAGCAGTACTTC.

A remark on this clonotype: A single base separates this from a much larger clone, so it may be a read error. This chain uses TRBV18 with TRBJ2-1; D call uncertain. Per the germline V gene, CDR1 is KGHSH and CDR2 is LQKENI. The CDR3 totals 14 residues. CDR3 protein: CAGSPTPTYNEQFF. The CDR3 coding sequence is TGTGCCGGCTCACCAACCCCAACCTACAATGAGCAGTTCTTC.

CDR3: CASSPREYYEQYF. Here the CDR3 DNA reads TGTGCCAGCAGCCCGCGAGAGTACTACGAGCAGTACTTC. This chain links TRBV7-2 with TRBJ2-7; D unclear. Germline loops: CDR1 SGHTA, CDR2 FQGNSA. The CDR3 has 13 amino acids. The V and J ends lost 5 bases and 3 bases respectively, with 11 bases between them. Full variable domain (outside the CDR3, taken from reference TRBV7-2 and TRBJ2-7): GAGVSQSPSNKVTEKGKDVELRCDPISGHTALYWYRQSLGQGLEFLIYFQGNSAPDKSGLPSDRFSAERTGGSVSTLTIQRTQQEDSAVYLCASSPREYYEQYFGPGTRLTVT.